This T cell receptor (beta chain) emerged from a study of T-cell reconstitution after alpha-beta-depleted transplantation in children (dated by TCRdb to 2016 to 2017). About the study as a whole: Using TCR repertoire profiling, the study followed T-cell immune reconstitution in a quantitative way in children after TCRalphabeta/CD19-depleted allogeneic hematopoietic cell transplantation.

The library was obtained by PCR. Sequencing took place on an Illumina HiSeq 2500. TCR libraries were prepared with molecular barcoding, using unique molecular identifiers to normalize TCRbeta repertoire quantification. In-frame beta chains were kept once TCRdb had trimmed the public reads at Q25 with fastp and called clones with MiXCR. Each entry is one CDR3 protein sequence, shown with its most common DNA and genes. The sample has some 260,000 distinct CDR3 sequences on record, about 24% of them singletons. The ten largest account for 4.8% of the sample. The treatment or condition label, read with the paper, signifies: allogeneic hematopoietic cell transplantation with graft depleted of TCRalphabeta T cells and CD19 B cells. Transplant recipients were children who received TCRalphabeta/CD19-depleted allogeneic hematopoietic cell grafts. Trimming accounts for 4 bases at V and 7 bases at J, while the number of junction bases matched to no gene is 15. According to the germline V gene, CDR1 reads SGHAT and CDR2 reads FQNNGV. The CDR3 starts with the cysteine, ends with the phenylalanine, and has 18 residues. Of the read, only the CDR3 DNA is kept; its 54 bases are in frame from base 1.

The research as a whole found: The frequencies of hyperexpanded clones fell over the following months, and after one year, T-cell counts and TCRbeta diversity were mostly attributed to newly produced T cells. In some patients, the high TCRbeta diversity seen at day 60 was put down to recipient T cells and intrathymic progenitors that had survived conditioning. Apparently early alphabetaT-cell count recovery about two months after transplant reportedly relied on only several hundred rapidly expanded clones derived from non-depleted graft cells.

A few counts support this clonotype. Its target antigen remains unknown. No per-base quality is available; no much larger clone lies one base away. The sequences come from PBMCs, mostly from graft donor cells, collected 360 days after TCRalphabeta/CD19-depleted stem cell transplant. The rearranged segments are TRBV11-2 and TRBJ2-1; 11 middle bases align to TRBD2. The TCR was taken from a female patient aged 2 to 10 who had a stem cell transplant for congenital amegakaryocytic thrombocytopenia, so the T cells may come from the graft donor. The nucleotide sequence reads TGTGCCAGCAGCTCGCCGCCTTATAGCGGGAGGGCCGGGAATGAGCAGTTCTTC. Its product reads: CASSSPPYSGRAGNEQFF.